This T cell receptor (beta chain) was retrieved from a study of breast tumors, draining lymph nodes, adjacent tissues. Overall study findings and caveats: Luminal-like breast cancer showed significantly greater tumor-nontumor repertoire similarity than basal-like breast cancer did.

TCRdb ran MiXCR on the multiplex PCR reads and lists one entry per CDR3 protein. The table has some 100,000 distinct CDR3 sequences, roughly 20% seen once. This clonotype came up many times. Its matching antigen is unknown. Axillary draining lymph nodes of breast cancer patients supplied the node samples. V dropped 5 bases and J dropped 1; count of bases not matched to a gene: 5. The CDR3 has 14 amino acids. Per germline, CDR1 SGHTA and CDR2 FQGTGA. This clonotype was obtained from a female donor with breast cancer. Some clones in this sample may be carry-over from other donors' samples. The chain joins TRBV7-3 to TRBJ2-7, with 7 positions matching TRBD2. The sample comprised axillary lymph node tissue. The CDR3 loop is CASSPGGRSYEQYF. The CDR3 DNA reads as TGTGCCAGCAGCCCGGGGGGACGTTCCTACGAGCAGTACTTC.